This TCR beta chain was captured by sequencing in a study of response to subunit inactivated influenza vaccine. General study findings and limits: Authors suggested each seasonal flu vaccination may recruit only limited numbers of new T cells.

The V and J ends lost 5 bases and 2 bases respectively, with 5 bases between them. This CDR3 has 12 residues. Germline V gene lookup returns CDR1 PRHDT and CDR2 FYEKMQ (reference sequence). This clonotype was seen ten or more times. Its antigen is unknown. TCRdb re-derived calls from the RT-PCR reads in MiXCR, one entry per CDR3 protein. The sample lists around 790,000 distinct CDR3 sequences, 20% to 25% occurring once. The V gene is TRBV13, the J gene TRBJ2-3; D unclear. Source: PBMCs from blood, taken 5 days after vaccination. The clonotype was recovered from a man aged 50 or older who received an inactivated influenza vaccine. The CDR3 sequence is CASSRFTDTQYF. CDR3 coding DNA: TGTGCCAGCAGCCGCTTCACAGATACGCAGTATTTT.